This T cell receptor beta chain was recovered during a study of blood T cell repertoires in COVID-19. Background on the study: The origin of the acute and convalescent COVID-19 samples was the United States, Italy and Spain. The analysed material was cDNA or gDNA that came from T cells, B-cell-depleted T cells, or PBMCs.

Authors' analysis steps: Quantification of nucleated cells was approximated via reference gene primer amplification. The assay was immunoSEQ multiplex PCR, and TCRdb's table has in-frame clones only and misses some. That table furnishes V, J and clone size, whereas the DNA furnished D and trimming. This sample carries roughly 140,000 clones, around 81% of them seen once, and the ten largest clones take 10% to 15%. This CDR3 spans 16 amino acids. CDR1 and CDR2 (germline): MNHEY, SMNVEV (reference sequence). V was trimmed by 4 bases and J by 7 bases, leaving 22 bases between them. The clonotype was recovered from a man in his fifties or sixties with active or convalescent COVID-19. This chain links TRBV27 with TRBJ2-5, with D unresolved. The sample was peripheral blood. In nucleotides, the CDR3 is TGTGCCAGCAGTTCAGGAACAGCTCAATTTTCCGGGACCCAGTACTTC. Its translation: CASSSGTAQFSGTQYF.